These 20 T cell receptor beta chains originate from one sample sequenced in a study of OX40 agonist ivuxolimab in advanced cancers. Measured with immunoSEQ multiplex PCR; TCRdb has only the in-frame clones, and not every one. There are fewer than 30,000 clones in the sample; around 86% occur only once, and roughly 30% lies in the top ten. The specimen was CD4+ or CD8+ T cells sorted from blood, collected in a trial of the OX40 agonist ivuxolimab. The origin of the receptors is an adult with an advanced solid tumor such as melanoma, head and neck, liver or kidney cancer.

Only one count was recorded for this clone. The chain joins TRBV6-5 to TRBJ1-1, with a tentative D call TRBD1 (5 bases). Germline assignment: CDR1 MNHEY and CDR2 SVGAGI. Trimming stripped 0 bases from V and 3 bases from J, with 11 bases between. There are 15 residues in the CDR3. This chain's CDR3 is CASSYSFGTHTEAFF. For the CDR3, the DNA is TGTGCCAGCAGTTACTCGTTCGGGACTCACACTGAAGCTTTCTTT.

The CDR3 DNA sequence: TGTGCCAGCAGTTCTAACCCTGGTTCACTAGCGGGGGCCAGCTCCTACAATGAGCAGTTCTTC. Protein product: CASSSNPGSLAGASSYNEQFF. The chain carries TRBV9 and TRBJ2-1, with 11 nucleotides matching TRBD2. CDR1 and CDR2 from the germline V gene are SGDLS and YYNGEE. This CDR3 contains 21 residues. Trimming removed 5 bases from V and 0 bases from J; junction bases left unmatched: 19.

This clone has just a few counts. Written as DNA, the CDR3 is TGTGCCAGCAGCTTAGCAGGACGGATCTCGGATTCACCCCTCCACTTT. Translated, it gives CASSLAGRISDSPLHF. This chain joins TRBV7-8 and TRBJ1-6; no definite D call. Per the germline V gene, CDR1 is SGHVS and CDR2 is FQNEAQ. The germline V and J ends were trimmed by 0 bases and 8 bases, with 14 bases remaining between them. The CDR3 length is 16 residues.

The chain combines TRBV15 with TRBJ2-3; the match to TRBD1 covers 9 bases. Germline V gene data show CDR1 as LNHNV and CDR2 as YYDKDF (reference sequence). V lost 8 bases and J lost 3; bases outside the gene matches: 9. The CDR3 extends over 15 amino acids. CDR3 nucleotides: TGTGCCACCTCGACTGGGACAGGGTTTACAGATACGCAGTATTTT. It translates to CATSTGTGFTDTQYF. Variable domain in full (rest from reference TRBV15 and TRBJ2-3): DAMVIQNPRYQVTQFGKPVTLSCSQTLNHNVMYWYQQKSSQAPKLLFHYYDKDFNNEADTPDNFQSRRPNTSFCFLDIRSPGLGDTAMYLCATSTGTGFTDTQYFGPGTRLTVL.

The CDR3 here is CASSSTPGTSRETQYF. CDR3 in DNA: TGTGCCAGCAGCTCCACCCCCGGGACTAGCAGGGAGACCCAGTACTTC. The chain recombines TRBV13 with TRBJ2-5; 9 nucleotides agree with TRBD2. CDR3 length: 16 residues. With 4 bases clipped from V and 5 bases from J, the junction kept 11 bases outside the gene matches. Germline V gives CDR1 PRHDT, CDR2 FYEKMQ (reference sequence).

This clone was detected only a few times. V is TRBV11-2 and J is TRBJ2-1; unclear D gene. Germline V gives CDR1 SGHAT, CDR2 FQNNGV. V was cut by 3 bases and J by 0 bases, with 12 bases left in between. The CDR3 extends over 16 amino acids. Written as DNA, the CDR3 is TGTGCCAGCAGCTTGGCGTGGGGTAGCTCCTACAATGAGCAGTTCTTC. Translating it yields CASSLAWGSSYNEQFF.

The chain has TRBV7-6 and TRBJ2-3; 10 nucleotides line up with TRBD2. Germline loops: CDR1 SGHVS, CDR2 FNYEAQ. Unmatched junction bases numbered 11, after V lost 2 bases and J lost 6 bases. The CDR3 covers 17 residues. CDR3 sequence: CASSLFSSGGAADTQYF. The CDR3 bases are TGTGCCAGCAGCTTATTCTCAAGCGGGGGGGCAGCTGATACGCAGTATTTT. The variable domain in full, with the rest retrieved from reference TRBV7-6 and TRBJ2-3, is GAGVSQSPRYKVTKRGQDVALRCDPISGHVSLYWYRQALGQGPEFLTYFNYEAQQDKSGLPNDRFSAERPEGSISTLTIQRTEQRDSAMYRCASSLFSSGGAADTQYFGPGTRLTVL.

The CDR3 spells CASSYETGNYGYTF. In DNA, the CDR3 is TGTGCCAGCAGCTATGAGACAGGGAACTATGGCTACACCTTC. The chain recombines TRBV5-6 with TRBJ1-2, with 7 nucleotides matching TRBD1. Germline V gene data show CDR1 as SGHDT and CDR2 as YYEEEE. CDR3 size: 14 residues. The V gene end was trimmed by 3 bases and the J gene end by 2 bases; junction bases not matched to a gene: 4.

V gene TRBV28 combines with J gene TRBJ1-1; a weak D match, TRBD1 (6 bases). V was clipped by 6 bases and J by 1 base, with 15 bases between them. The CDR3 is 15 residues long. Germline CDR1 is MDHEN and CDR2 is SYDVKM. The CDR3 reads CASSRAGDENTEAFF. In nucleotides, the CDR3 is TGTGCCAGCAGCCGCGCAGGGGATGAGAACACTGAAGCTTTCTTT.

The chain joins TRBV7-8 to TRBJ2-1, with a possible D match to TRBD2 (6 bases). Germline assignment: CDR1 SGHVS and CDR2 FQNEAQ. Trimming removed 1 base at V and 4 bases at J, with 14 bases between. This CDR3 is 16 amino acids long. The CDR3 DNA is TGTGCCAGCAGCTTAGATGGGGGGTCAATTTACAATGAGCAGTTCTTC. As protein: CASSLDGGSIYNEQFF.

V gene TRBV6-5 combines with J gene TRBJ2-7; 8 positions match TRBD1. V lost 6 bases and J lost 0; bases outside the gene matches: 7. This CDR3 is 15 amino acids long. Germline-derived CDR1 and CDR2 are MNHEY and SVGAGI. The CDR3 here is CASSHGQGLSYEQYF. The DNA for the CDR3 is TGTGCCAGCAGCCATGGACAGGGACTCTCCTACGAGCAGTACTTC.

This chain links TRBV11-2 with TRBJ1-3; no clear D. This CDR3 contains 14 residues. Trimming took 1 base from V and 3 from J, leaving 7 bases between them. From germline, CDR1 is SGHAT and CDR2 FQNNGV. CDR3 nucleotide sequence: TGTGCCAGCAGCTTAGGTACCCATGGAAACACCATATATTTT. Its translation: CASSLGTHGNTIYF.

The rearrangement uses TRBV21-1 and TRBJ2-1; TRBD2 is taken as the D call from the table, unchecked against the DNA. TRBV21-1 is shown as a pseudogene. This CDR3 is 13 amino acids long. DNA for the CDR3: TGTGCCAGCAGAAATGAGGATGACAATGAGCAGTTCTTC. Encoded protein: CASRNEDDNEQFF.

The chain is built from TRBV6-1 and TRBJ2-5, with D possibly being TRBD2 (5 bases). CDR3 size: 12 residues. Trimming removed 6 bases from V and 5 bases from J, with 10 bases in between. The germline V gene has CDR1 MNHNS and CDR2 SASEGT. CDR3 DNA sequence: TGTGCCAGCAGGGACTCCGGCGAGACCCAGTACTTC. This translates into CASRDSGETQYF.

The chain links TRBV6-1 to TRBJ2-3, with D perhaps matching TRBD2 (5 bases). The CDR3 is made up of 15 amino acids. V was cut by 2 bases and J by 1 base, with 10 bases left in between. The germline V gene has CDR1 MNHNS and CDR2 SASEGT. The CDR3 loop reads CASSEFRGGTDTQYF. For the CDR3, the DNA is TGTGCCAGCAGTGAATTTCGGGGAGGCACAGATACGCAGTATTTT.

This chain joins TRBV30 and TRBJ2-3; D gene unclear. CDR1 is GTSNPN, CDR2 SVGIG, per germline (reference sequence). Deletions cut 0 bases from V and 4 bases from J, with 2 bases between. This CDR3 is built from 11 residues. CDR3 residues: CAWSVSDTQYF. In DNA, the CDR3 is TGTGCCTGGAGTGTTTCAGATACGCAGTATTTT. Using reference TRBV30 and TRBJ2-3 for the parts outside the CDR3, the full variable domain is SQTIHQWPATLVQPVGSPLSLECTVEGTSNPNLYWYRQAAGRGLQLLFYSVGIGQISSEVPQNLSASRPQDRQFILSSKKLLLSDSGFYLCAWSVSDTQYFGPGTRLTVL.

The chain uses TRBV28 and TRBJ1-1; D gene unclear. There are 13 residues in the CDR3. Germline values: CDR1 MDHEN, CDR2 SYDVKM. The ends were cut back, 3 bases at V and 2 bases at J, with 7 bases in the middle. This CDR3 reads CASSFRINTEAFF. Written as DNA, the CDR3 is TGTGCCAGCAGTTTCAGGATTAACACTGAAGCTTTCTTT.

CDR3 bases: TGTGCCAGCAGCGCCGGGCGGCACACTGAAGCTTTCTTT. Protein: CASSAGRHTEAFF. This chain connects TRBV7-2 to TRBJ1-1, with no clear D. The CDR3 spans 13 residues. Trimming stripped 5 bases from V and 3 bases from J, with 10 bases between. The germline CDR1 and CDR2 sequences are SGHTA and FQGNSA.

The V gene is TRBV5-8, the J gene TRBJ2-3; 16 positions agree with TRBD2. Germline V lookup: CDR1 SGHTS, CDR2 YDEGEE. CDR3 length equals 19 residues. Trimming took 4 bases from V and 1 from J; bases not matched to a gene: 9. CDR3 DNA: TGTGCCAGCAGCCTGGGACTAGCGGGGGGGCCGTTTGGCACAGATACGCAGTATTTT. Translation gives CASSLGLAGGPFGTDTQYF. Looking up the rest from reference TRBV5-8 and TRBJ2-3 gives the full variable domain: EAGVTQSPTHLIKTRGQQATLRCSPISGHTSVYWYQQALGLGLQFLLWYDEGEERNRGNFPPRFSGRQFPNYSSELNVNALELEDSALYLCASSLGLAGGPFGTDTQYFGPGTRLTVL.

This sequence joins TRBV2 and TRBJ2-3; 12 positions agree with TRBD2. Germline V CDR1 and CDR2: SNHLY, FYNNEI. The CDR3 runs 17 residues. V dropped 2 bases and J dropped 3; count of bases not matched to a gene: 6. CDR3 loop: CASSEFRLAGGTDTQYF. In DNA form, the CDR3 reads TGTGCCAGCAGTGAATTTAGGCTAGCGGGAGGGACAGATACGCAGTATTTT.